One sample yielded the 10 T cell receptor beta chains listed below, sequenced in a study of beta chain features in type 1 diabetes. Of the isolated RNA, all was reverse transcribed, and so the sequenced material was expressed TCRB transcripts. The assay was immunoSEQ multiplex PCR, and TCRdb's table has in-frame clones only and misses some. The table has about 470,000 clones, roughly 31% seen once. The sequenced material came from naive CD4+ T cells from blood. The receptors were gathered from a man aged 18-30 years in good health.

This chain connects TRBV7-8 to TRBJ2-3; D unresolved. The CDR3 totals 13 residues. Germline V gene lookup returns CDR1 SGHVS and CDR2 FQNEAQ. V lost 3 bases and J lost 4, with 8 bases in between. The CDR3 DNA reads TGTGCCAGCAGCTTCAGAGGAGCAGATACGCAGTATTTT. Translation gives CASSFRGADTQYF.

This clone has more than one count but fewer than ten. CDR3 sequence: CSVGLLYEQYF. The CDR3 DNA sequence: TGCAGCGTCGGCCTCCTCTACGAGCAGTACTTC. The rearrangement uses TRBV29-1 and TRBJ2-7; D unresolved. The V end lost 6 bases, the J end lost 3 bases, and 9 bases lay between the germline ends. Per germline, CDR1 SQVTM and CDR2 ANQGSEA. The CDR3 consists of 11 residues.

V and J are TRBV2 and TRBJ1-2; D not certain. The CDR3 is 14 amino acids. V was shortened by 7 bases and J by 4 bases, with 16 bases between the two germline ends. Germline CDR1 reads SNHLY; CDR2 reads FYNNEI. CDR3 bases: TGTGCCAGCACGGCGACGGGGAAAACCTATGGCTACACCTTC. Its protein is CASTATGKTYGYTF.

This clone was found a few times. The rearrangement links TRBV6-1 to TRBJ1-2; a weak D match, TRBD1 (6 bases). CDR1 is MNHNS, CDR2 SASEGT, per germline. CDR3 length equals 15 residues. V was trimmed by 1 base and J by 5 bases, leaving 14 bases between them. CDR3 sequence: CASSEVGGGSYGYTF. The DNA of the CDR3 is TGTGCCAGCAGTGAAGTGGGAGGGGGAAGTTATGGCTACACCTTC.

This chain connects TRBV25-1 to TRBJ1-1, with D perhaps TRBD1 (5 bases). Trimming stripped 6 bases from V and 5 bases from J, with 7 bases between. The CDR3 has 11 residues. Per the germline V gene, CDR1 is MGHDK and CDR2 is SYGVNS. CDR3 coding DNA: TGTGCCAGCAGGGGGCGGACTGAAGCTTTCTTT. Protein: CASRGRTEAFF. Drawing the rest from reference TRBV25-1 and TRBJ1-1, the complete variable domain is EADIYQTPRYLVIGTGKKITLECSQTMGHDKMYWYQQDPGMELHLIHYSYGVNSTEKGDLSSESTVSRIRTEHFPLTLESARPSHTSQYLCASRGRTEAFFGQGTRLTVV.

This clone was detected a few times. The CDR3 nucleotides are TGTGCCAGCAGCTTAGGCGCAGTCACCGGGGAGCTGTTTTTT. It specifies CASSLGAVTGELFF. This chain joins TRBV7-6 and TRBJ2-2, with unresolved D. The germline CDR1 and CDR2 sequences are SGHVS and FNYEAQ. CDR3 length: 14 amino acids. Trimming shortened V by 1 base and J by 4 bases, and 7 bases separated the two germline ends.

This clone has just a few counts. The same CDR3 arises from other DNA sequences in this sample as well. The J gene is TRBJ2-6, the V gene TRBV7-2; D remains unclear. There are 15 residues in the CDR3. In germline, CDR1 is SGHTA, CDR2 FQGNSA. Trimming removed 1 base at V and 2 bases at J, with 6 bases between. The CDR3 bases are TGTGCCAGCAGCTTAGGGCTGGCTGGGGCCAACGTCCTGACTTTC. This codes for CASSLGLAGANVLTF.

The chain couples TRBV6-1 to TRBJ2-1, with unresolved D. Trimming removed 2 bases from V and 0 bases from J, with 5 bases in between. The CDR3 extends over 14 amino acids. In germline, CDR1 is MNHNS, CDR2 SASEGT. The CDR3 DNA sequence: TGTGCCAGCAGTGAAATCCGCTCCTACAATGAGCAGTTCTTC. The encoded protein is CASSEIRSYNEQFF.

The V call is TRBV13, the J call TRBJ2-1, with 8 bases lining up with TRBD1. Germline V gene sequence: CDR1 PRHDT, CDR2 FYEKMQ (reference sequence). The CDR3 loop spans 14 amino acids. V trimming: 5 bases; J trimming: 7 bases; junction bases outside the gene matches: 7. CDR3 residues: CASSLRQGRNEQFF. For the CDR3, the DNA is TGTGCCAGCAGCCTCAGACAGGGGAGGAATGAGCAGTTCTTC.

The chain combines TRBV20-1 with TRBJ2-5, with no clear D. Trimming took 5 bases from V and 5 from J, leaving 9 bases between them. Germline assignment: CDR1 DFQATT and CDR2 SNEGSKA (reference sequence). CDR3 size: 11 residues. CDR3 bases: TGCAGTGCTTCCCGAAAGGAGACCCAGTACTTC. Translated: CSASRKETQYF.